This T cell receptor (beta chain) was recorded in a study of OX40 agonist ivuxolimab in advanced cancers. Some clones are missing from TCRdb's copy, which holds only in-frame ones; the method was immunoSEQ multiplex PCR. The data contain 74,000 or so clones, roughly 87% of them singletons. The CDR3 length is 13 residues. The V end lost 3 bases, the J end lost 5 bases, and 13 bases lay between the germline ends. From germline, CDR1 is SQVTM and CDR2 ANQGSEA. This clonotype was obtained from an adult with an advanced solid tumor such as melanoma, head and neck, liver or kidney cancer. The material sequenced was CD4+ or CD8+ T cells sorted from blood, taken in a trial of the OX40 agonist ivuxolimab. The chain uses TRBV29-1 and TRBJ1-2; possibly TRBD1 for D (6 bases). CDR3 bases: TGCAGCGTTGAGTGGGGGCTTTGGTATGGCTACACCTTC. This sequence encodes CSVEWGLWYGYTF.